Following are 21 T cell receptor beta chains from one sample sequenced in a study of shared clonotypes between healthy human individuals. Profiling relied on immunoSEQ multiplex PCR, and the TCRdb table lists in-frame clones only, not all of them. The data hold approximately 740,000 clones, with around 67% observed a single time. The source material was memory CD4+ T cells sorted from blood. Subset: CD45RA-negative fraction. These TCRs come from a woman aged 25 to 45 in good health.

Of note for this clone: The identical CDR3 is also encoded by other nucleotide sequences in the sample. The chain uses TRBV4-1 and TRBJ2-7; TRBD1 aligns across 8 bases. Germline V gene sequence: CDR1 MGHRA, CDR2 YSYEKL. J gave up 1 base and V 4 bases, and 6 bases lay outside the gene matches. The CDR3 runs 15 residues. The CDR3 DNA is TGCGCCAGCAGCCCAGGACAGGGAGTGTCCTACGAGCAGTACTTC. It codes for CASSPGQGVSYEQYF.

The count of this clone is one. The chain carries TRBV9 and TRBJ2-3; D is uncertain. This CDR3 spans 15 amino acids. Germline CDR1 SGDLS, CDR2 YYNGEE. Trimming took 1 base from V and 2 from J, leaving 11 bases between them. CDR3 protein: CASSVFGSYTDTQYF. CDR3 sequence (DNA): TGTGCCAGCAGCGTATTTGGGTCTTACACAGATACGCAGTATTTT.

Comment on this clone: The same CDR3 can be traced to other DNA sequences in this sample. The chain is built from TRBV7-9 and TRBJ1-2; D not resolved. V dropped 1 base and J dropped 2 bases, with 2 bases sitting between them. CDR3 length: 12 residues. The germline V gene encodes CDR1 SEHNR and CDR2 FQNEAQ (reference sequence). In DNA, the CDR3 is TGTGCCAGCAGCTTAGAGAACTATGGCTACACCTTC. Its protein product is CASSLENYGYTF.

The genes are TRBV5-8 and TRBJ2-1; D ambiguous. CDR3 length: 10 residues. Looked up from germline, CDR1 is SGHTS and CDR2 is YDEGEE. Trimming removed 4 bases from V and 15 bases from J, with 11 bases in between. For the CDR3, the DNA is TGTGCCAGCAGCCCTCGTTATCCGTTCTTC. Its translation: CASSPRYPFF.

This clone was observed once. Distinct nucleotide sequences in the sample also encode this CDR3. The gene calls are TRBV5-1 and TRBJ1-2; a possible D gene is TRBD1 (5 bases). The V and J ends lost 0 bases and 2 bases respectively, with 8 bases between them. The CDR3 runs 14 residues. CDR1 and CDR2 (germline): SGHRS, YFSETQ. DNA of the CDR3: TGCGCCAGCAGCTTGGGGGGCGGCAACTATGGCTACACCTTC. Its protein is CASSLGGGNYGYTF. The variable domain in full, with the rest retrieved from reference TRBV5-1 and TRBJ1-2, is KAGVTQTPRYLIKTRGQQVTLSCSPISGHRSVSWYQQTPGQGLQFLFEYFSETQRNKGNFPGRFSGRQFSNSRSEMNVSTLELGDSALYLCASSLGGGNYGYTFGSGTRLTVV.

This clone was found a few times. V is TRBV30 and J is TRBJ2-4, with D unresolved. The V gene lost 4 bases and the J gene lost 4 bases, with 17 bases spanning the gap. The CDR3 contains 15 residues. The germline V gene has CDR1 GTSNPN and CDR2 SVGIG (reference sequence). In DNA, the CDR3 is TGTGCCTGGACCCCCCCGCGCCGGCCTAAAAACATTCAGTACTTC. Its translation: CAWTPPRRPKNIQYF.

The chain carries TRBV5-1 and TRBJ2-1; 11 bases are shared with TRBD2. This CDR3 comprises 16 residues. Trimming removed 0 bases from V and 8 bases from J; junction bases left unmatched: 7. The germline CDR1 and CDR2 sequences are SGHRS and YFSETQ. In nucleotides, the CDR3 is TGCGCCAGCAGCTTGGTGACTAGCGGGATGGGCTATGAGCAGTTCTTC. Protein sequence: CASSLVTSGMGYEQFF.

This chain connects TRBV6-5 to TRBJ1-1; TRBD1 might be the D (5 bases). Trimming took 7 bases from V and 5 from J, leaving 14 bases between them. Germline V CDR1 and CDR2: MNHEY, SVGAGI. This CDR3 contains 13 residues. CDR3 DNA: TGTGCCAGCACCGCCGGGACGGAAACTGAAGCTTTCTTT. This translates into CASTAGTETEAFF.

In its sample, this clone was seen a few times. The chain is built from TRBV5-1 and TRBJ2-1, with 11 positions matching TRBD1. The germline CDR1 and CDR2 sequences are SGHRS and YFSETQ. The CDR3 covers 15 residues. After removal of 1 base from V and 9 bases from J, the junction contained 6 bases not matched to a gene. The CDR3 nucleotides are TGCGCCAGCAGCTTGAAGGGACAGGGGGGCGGTGAGCAGTTCTTC. Encoded protein: CASSLKGQGGGEQFF.

Comments on this clone: Other DNA sequences within the sample encode an identical CDR3. The CDR3 protein is CASSVAEVTDTQYF. The CDR3 DNA reads TGTGCCAGCAGCGTAGCGGAGGTAACAGATACGCAGTATTTT. The J gene is TRBJ2-3, the V gene TRBV9; possibly TRBD2 for D (5 bases). Deletions cut 0 bases from V and 3 bases from J, with 8 bases between. From germline, CDR1 is SGDLS and CDR2 YYNGEE. The CDR3 sequence is 14 residues long.

The genes are TRBV15 and TRBJ2-1, with 7 bases identical to TRBD2. J lost 4 bases, V lost 5 bases, and 5 bases had no gene match. Germline lookup yields CDR1 LNHNV and CDR2 YYDKDF (reference sequence). The CDR3 loop spans 14 amino acids. The CDR3 loop reads CATSDRDYYNEQFF. Here the CDR3 DNA reads TGTGCCACCAGCGACCGGGACTATTACAATGAGCAGTTCTTC.

Comment on this clone: The sample holds other DNA sequences that translate to the same CDR3. V is TRBV5-1 and J is TRBJ2-1, with D maybe TRBD2 (6 bases). V was pared by 4 bases and J by 0 bases, with 11 bases between. The germline gives CDR1 SGHRS, CDR2 YFSETQ. The CDR3 is 15 amino acids. DNA for the CDR3: TGCGCCAGCAGCCCGGACTACCCCTCCTACAATGAGCAGTTCTTC. Translating gives CASSPDYPSYNEQFF.

This chain links TRBV30 with TRBJ2-5; 10 bases fit TRBD2. The CDR3 runs to 14 residues. The germline gives CDR1 GTSNPN, CDR2 SVGIG (reference sequence). Germline trimming cut 2 bases from V and 5 bases from J; bases unmatched to any gene: 5. CDR3 nucleotide sequence: TGTGCCTGGAGTAGCGGGAGGGACGGGGAGACCCAGTACTTC. Its translation: CAWSSGRDGETQYF.

A word on this clone: A junction end diverges from the germline sequence, so it may reflect a read error. The chain combines TRBV5-1 with TRBJ2-2, with no clear D. The CDR3 has 15 amino acids. Per the germline V gene, CDR1 is SGHRS and CDR2 is YFSETQ. The CDR3 loop reads CASSTGEANAGELFF. The CDR3 region has the DNA TGCGCCAGCAGCACCGGCGAAGCGAACGCCGGGGAGCTGTTTTTT. The entire variable domain, with the rest obtained from reference TRBV5-1 and TRBJ2-2, is as follows: KAGVTQTPRYLIKTRGQQVTLSCSPISGHRSVSWYQQTPGQGLQFLFEYFSETQRNKGNFPGRFSGRQFSNSRSEMNVSTLELGDSALYLCASSTGEANAGELFFGEGSRLTVL.

This clone appeared a few times. The V call is TRBV5-1, the J call TRBJ1-4, with TRBD1 matching 12 bases. The CDR3 is made up of 17 amino acids. Germline assignment: CDR1 SGHRS and CDR2 YFSETQ. V trimming: 0 bases; J trimming: 7 bases; junction bases outside the gene matches: 7. The CDR3 is CASSLAPGQGAFEKLFF. Here the CDR3 DNA reads TGCGCCAGCAGCTTGGCCCCGGGACAGGGGGCTTTTGAAAAACTGTTTTTT.

The genes are TRBV2 and TRBJ1-5, with 9 positions matching TRBD1. Germline assignment: CDR1 SNHLY and CDR2 FYNNEI. Trimming at V came to 7 bases and at J to 6 bases, leaving 10 bases not matched to a gene. This CDR3 contains 15 residues. The chain's CDR3 is CASKPRTGGTQPQHF. The DNA of the CDR3 is TGTGCCAGCAAACCTCGCACAGGGGGCACTCAGCCCCAGCATTTT. Variable domain in full (rest from reference TRBV2 and TRBJ1-5): EPEVTQTPSHQVTQMGQEVILRCVPISNHLYFYWYRQILGQKVEFLVSFYNNEISEKSEIFDDQFSVERPDGSNFTLKIRSTKLEDSAMYFCASKPRTGGTQPQHFGDGTRLSIL.

This rearrangement joins TRBV5-4 to TRBJ2-7, with D possibly being TRBD2 (5 bases). Germline loops: CDR1 SGHNT, CDR2 YYREEE (reference sequence). The CDR3 has 14 residues. Trimming pared 0 bases from V and 3 bases from J, leaving 10 bases between. CDR3 in DNA: TGTGCCAGCAGCTTGGACGAGCGGAACTACGAGCAGTACTTC. It codes for CASSLDERNYEQYF. Looking up the rest from reference TRBV5-4 and TRBJ2-7 gives the full variable domain: ETGVTQSPTHLIKTRGQQVTLRCSSQSGHNTVSWYQQALGQGPQFIFQYYREEENGRGNFPPRFSGLQFPNYSSELNVNALELDDSALYLCASSLDERNYEQYFGPGTRLTVT.

V is TRBV5-5 and J is TRBJ1-5; D is perhaps TRBD1 (6 bases). This CDR3 has 16 residues. Trimming cost V 4 bases and J 5 bases, with 19 bases left between them. The germline V gene has CDR1 SGHKS and CDR2 YYEKEE (reference sequence). CDR3 nucleotides: TGTGCCAGCAGCCCAGGTACATTAGGGGGGTATCAGCCCCAGCATTTT. This sequence encodes CASSPGTLGGYQPQHF.

In its sample, this clone was seen once. The CDR3 protein is CASSLGASGRNEQFF. CDR3 bases: TGTGCCAGCAGCTTGGGGGCTAGCGGGAGGAATGAGCAGTTCTTC. V is TRBV5-8 and J is TRBJ2-1, with 11 bases aligning to TRBD2. The CDR3 length is 15 residues. The junction had 3 bases not matched to a gene; V was cut back by 0 bases and J by 7 bases. Germline CDR1 SGHTS, CDR2 YDEGEE.

The chain uses TRBV18 and TRBJ1-1; D might be TRBD1 (5 bases). The CDR3 consists of 14 residues. The V gene's germline CDR1 is KGHSH and CDR2 LQKENI. The V and J ends lost 2 bases and 1 base respectively, with 8 bases between them. Written as DNA, the CDR3 is TGTGCCAGCTCACCAGGGGGGTCGAACACTGAAGCTTTCTTT. Its protein product is CASSPGGSNTEAFF.

This rearrangement joins TRBV5-1 to TRBJ2-7; 12 bases agree with TRBD2. Germline V lookup: CDR1 SGHRS, CDR2 YFSETQ. This CDR3 has 14 amino acids. Losses at the gene ends were 9 bases for V and 4 bases for J; bases not matched to a gene: 8. CDR3 loop: CATSSGRAGYEQYF. CDR3 coding DNA: TGCGCCACCTCTAGCGGGAGGGCCGGGTACGAGCAGTACTTC. The full variable domain, rest sourced from reference TRBV5-1 and TRBJ2-7, is KAGVTQTPRYLIKTRGQQVTLSCSPISGHRSVSWYQQTPGQGLQFLFEYFSETQRNKGNFPGRFSGRQFSNSRSEMNVSTLELGDSALYLCATSSGRAGYEQYFGPGTRLTVT.